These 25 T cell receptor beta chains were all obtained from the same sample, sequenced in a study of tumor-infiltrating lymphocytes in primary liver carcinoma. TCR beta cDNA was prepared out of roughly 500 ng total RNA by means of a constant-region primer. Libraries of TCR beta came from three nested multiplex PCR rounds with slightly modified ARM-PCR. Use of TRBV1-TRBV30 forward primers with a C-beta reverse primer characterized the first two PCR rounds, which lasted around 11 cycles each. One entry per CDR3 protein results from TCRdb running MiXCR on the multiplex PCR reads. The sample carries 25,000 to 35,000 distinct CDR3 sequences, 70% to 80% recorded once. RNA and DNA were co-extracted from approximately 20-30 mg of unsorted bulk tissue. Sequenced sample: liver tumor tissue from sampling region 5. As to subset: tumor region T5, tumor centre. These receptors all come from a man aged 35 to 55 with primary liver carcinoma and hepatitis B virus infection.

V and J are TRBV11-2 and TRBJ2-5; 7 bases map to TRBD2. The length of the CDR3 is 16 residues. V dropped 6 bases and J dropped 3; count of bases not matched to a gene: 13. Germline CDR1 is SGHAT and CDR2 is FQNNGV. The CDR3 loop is CASSQTPGREEETQYF. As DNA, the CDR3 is TGTGCCAGCAGTCAAACTCCTGGCCGGGAGGAAGAGACCCAGTACTTC.

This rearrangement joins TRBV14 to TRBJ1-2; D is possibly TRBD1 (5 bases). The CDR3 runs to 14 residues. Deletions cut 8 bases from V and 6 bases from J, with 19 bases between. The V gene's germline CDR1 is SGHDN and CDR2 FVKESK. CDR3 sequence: CASCPGRTYHGYTF. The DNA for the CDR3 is TGTGCCAGCTGCCCGGGACGGACTTACCATGGCTACACCTTC.

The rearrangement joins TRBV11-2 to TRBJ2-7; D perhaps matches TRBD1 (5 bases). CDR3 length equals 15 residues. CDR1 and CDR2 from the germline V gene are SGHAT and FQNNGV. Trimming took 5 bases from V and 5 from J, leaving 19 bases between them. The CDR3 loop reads CASSIMTDLDHEQYF. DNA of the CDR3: TGTGCCAGCAGCATCATGACAGATCTGGACCACGAGCAGTACTTC.

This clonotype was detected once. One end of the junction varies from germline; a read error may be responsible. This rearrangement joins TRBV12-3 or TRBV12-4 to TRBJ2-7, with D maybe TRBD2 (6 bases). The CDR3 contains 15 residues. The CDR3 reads CASSFGTGLFYEHYF. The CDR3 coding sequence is TGCGCCAGCAGTTTTGGGACGGGACTTTTCTACGAGCACTACTTC.

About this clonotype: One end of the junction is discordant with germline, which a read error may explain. CDR3 DNA: TGTGACAGCAGCTTGGAACAGGCCAAAAACATTAAGTACTTC. Its translation: CDSSLEQAKNIKYF. The chain links TRBV5-5 to TRBJ2-4; TRBD1 might be the D (5 bases). The germline V gene encodes CDR1 SGHKS and CDR2 YYEKEE (reference sequence). The CDR3 is made up of 14 amino acids.

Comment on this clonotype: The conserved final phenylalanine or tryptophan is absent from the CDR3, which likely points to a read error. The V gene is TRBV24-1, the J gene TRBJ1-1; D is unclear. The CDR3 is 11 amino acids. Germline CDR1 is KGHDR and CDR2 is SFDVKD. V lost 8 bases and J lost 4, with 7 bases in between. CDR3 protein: CATTFGTEAFS. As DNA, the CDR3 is TGTGCCACCACATTTGGCACTGAAGCTTTCTCT.

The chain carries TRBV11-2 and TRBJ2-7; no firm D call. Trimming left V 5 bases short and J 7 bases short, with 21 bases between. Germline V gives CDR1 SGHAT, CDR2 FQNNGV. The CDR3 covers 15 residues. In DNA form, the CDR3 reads TGTGCCAGCAGCCGGCCTAATGCACATGGCGGTGAGCAGTACTTC. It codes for CASSRPNAHGGEQYF.

CDR3 sequence reads: CASSGRDRLNTIYF. CDR3 nucleotides: TGTGCCAGCAGTGGACGGGACAGATTAAACACCATATATTTT. The rearrangement uses TRBV2 and TRBJ1-3; 7 positions agree with TRBD1. The CDR3 length is 14 residues. CDR1 is SNHLY and CDR2 is FYNNEI in the germline V gene. The J segment lost 6 bases and the V segment lost 4 bases, leaving 6 bases of the junction unmatched.

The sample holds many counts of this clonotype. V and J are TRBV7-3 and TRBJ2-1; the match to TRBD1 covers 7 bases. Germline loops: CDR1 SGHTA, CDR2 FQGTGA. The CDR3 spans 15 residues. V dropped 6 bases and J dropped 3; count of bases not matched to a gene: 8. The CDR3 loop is CASSILGGGYNEQFF. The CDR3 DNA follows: TGTGCCAGCAGTATACTAGGGGGCGGCTACAATGAGCAGTTCTTC.

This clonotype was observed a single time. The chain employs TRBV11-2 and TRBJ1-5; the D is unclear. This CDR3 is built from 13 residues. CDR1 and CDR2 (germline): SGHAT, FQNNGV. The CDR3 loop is CTNSLMTDQPQHF. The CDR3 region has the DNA TGTACTAACAGCTTAATGACGGATCAGCCCCAGCATTTT.

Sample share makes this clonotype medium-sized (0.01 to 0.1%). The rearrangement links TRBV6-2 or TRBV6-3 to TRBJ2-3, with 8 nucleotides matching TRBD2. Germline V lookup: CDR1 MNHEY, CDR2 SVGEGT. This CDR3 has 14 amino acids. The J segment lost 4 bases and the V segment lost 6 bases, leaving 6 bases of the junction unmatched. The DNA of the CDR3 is TGTGCCAGCAGCTCCAAGCGGGAGCCAGATACGCAGTATTTT. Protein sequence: CASSSKREPDTQYF.

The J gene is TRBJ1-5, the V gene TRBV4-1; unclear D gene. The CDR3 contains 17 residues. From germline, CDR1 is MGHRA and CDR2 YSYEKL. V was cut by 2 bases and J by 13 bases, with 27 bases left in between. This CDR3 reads CASSQQMTLYSNLPQHF. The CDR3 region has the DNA TGCGCCAGCAGCCAACAAATGACACTTTATAGCAATCTGCCTCAGCATTTT.

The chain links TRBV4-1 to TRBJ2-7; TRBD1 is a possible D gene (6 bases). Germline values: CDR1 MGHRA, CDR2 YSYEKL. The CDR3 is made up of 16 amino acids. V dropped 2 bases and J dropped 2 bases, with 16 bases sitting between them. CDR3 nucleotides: TGCGCCAGCAGCCAACAGGGGCAAGCGGAAGCCTACGAGCAGTACTTC. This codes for CASSQQGQAEAYEQYF.

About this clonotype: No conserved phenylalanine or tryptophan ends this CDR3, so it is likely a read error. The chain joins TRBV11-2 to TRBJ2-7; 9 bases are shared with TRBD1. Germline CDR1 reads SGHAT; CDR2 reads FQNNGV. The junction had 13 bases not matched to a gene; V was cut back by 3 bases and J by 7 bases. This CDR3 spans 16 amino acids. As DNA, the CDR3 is TGTGCCAGCAGCTTCATACAGGGGGCCATACATGAAGAGCAGTACTGC. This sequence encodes CASSFIQGAIHEEQYC.

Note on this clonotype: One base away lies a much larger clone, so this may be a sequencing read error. CDR3 sequence (DNA): TGCGCCAGCAGACTAGCGGGAGGGACAGATACGCGGTATTTT. Protein sequence: CASRLAGGTDTRYF. The genes are TRBV10-2 and TRBJ2-3; TRBD2 aligns across 13 bases. Germline lookup yields CDR1 WSHSY and CDR2 SAAADI. CDR3 length: 14 amino acids.

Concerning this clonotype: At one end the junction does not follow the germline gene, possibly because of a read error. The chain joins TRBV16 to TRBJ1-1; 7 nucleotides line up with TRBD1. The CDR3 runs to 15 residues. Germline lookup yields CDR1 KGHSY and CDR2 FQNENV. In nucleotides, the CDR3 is TGTGACAGCCTTAACAGGGGCGCATTTGGCACTGAAGCTTTCTTT. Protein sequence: CDSLNRGAFGTEAFF.

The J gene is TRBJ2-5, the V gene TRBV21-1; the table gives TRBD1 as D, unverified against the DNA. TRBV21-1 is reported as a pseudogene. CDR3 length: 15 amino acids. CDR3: CANSKEEKWGETQYF. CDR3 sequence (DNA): TGTGCCAACAGCAAAGAGGAGAAATGGGGGGAGACCCAGTACTTC.

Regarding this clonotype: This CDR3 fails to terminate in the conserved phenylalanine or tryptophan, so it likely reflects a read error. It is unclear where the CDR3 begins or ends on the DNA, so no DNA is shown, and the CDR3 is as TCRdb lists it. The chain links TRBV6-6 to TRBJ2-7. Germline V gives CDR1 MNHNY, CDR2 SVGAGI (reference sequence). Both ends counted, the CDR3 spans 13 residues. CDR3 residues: CASSYAVSYEQYS.

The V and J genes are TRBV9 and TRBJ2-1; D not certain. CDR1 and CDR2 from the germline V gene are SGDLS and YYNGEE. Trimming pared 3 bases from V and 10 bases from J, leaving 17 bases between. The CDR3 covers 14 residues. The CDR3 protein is CASSGPRRSGEQFF. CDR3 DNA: TGTGCCAGCAGCGGCCCAAGAAGGAGTGGGGAGCAGTTCTTC.

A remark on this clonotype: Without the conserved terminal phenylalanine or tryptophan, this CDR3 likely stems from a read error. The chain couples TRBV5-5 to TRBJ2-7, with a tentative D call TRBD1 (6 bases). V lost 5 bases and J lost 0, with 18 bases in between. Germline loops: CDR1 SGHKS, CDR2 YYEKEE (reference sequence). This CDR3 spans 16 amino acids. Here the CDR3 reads CASSYYPHRDSYEQYL. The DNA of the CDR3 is TGTGCCAGCAGTTACTACCCCCACAGGGACTCCTACGAGCAGTACCTC.

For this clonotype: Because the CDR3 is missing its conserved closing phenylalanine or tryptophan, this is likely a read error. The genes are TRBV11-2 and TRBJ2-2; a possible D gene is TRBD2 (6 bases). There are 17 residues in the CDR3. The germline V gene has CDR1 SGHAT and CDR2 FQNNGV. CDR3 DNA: TGTGCCAGCAGCTTATCATTAGGAGGGGCGAACACCGTGGAGCTGTTTCTT. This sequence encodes CASSLSLGGANTVELFL.

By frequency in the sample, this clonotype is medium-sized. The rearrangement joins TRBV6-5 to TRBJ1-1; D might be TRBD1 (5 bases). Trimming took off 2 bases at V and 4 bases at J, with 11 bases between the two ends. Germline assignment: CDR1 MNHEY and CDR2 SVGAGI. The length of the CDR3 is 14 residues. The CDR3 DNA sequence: TGTGCCAGCAGTTACGGCGGGACCCGCACTGAAGCTTTCTTT. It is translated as CASSYGGTRTEAFF.

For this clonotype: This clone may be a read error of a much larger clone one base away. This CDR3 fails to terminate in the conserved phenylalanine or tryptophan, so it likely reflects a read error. In DNA form, the CDR3 reads TGTGCCAGCAGCCAAGCGGGAGTAGGCTACAATGAGCAGTTCTTA. This encodes CASSQAGVGYNEQFL. The chain employs TRBV9 and TRBJ2-1; 8 bases agree with TRBD2. Per the germline V gene, CDR1 is SGDLS and CDR2 is YYNGEE. This CDR3 comprises 15 residues. V was clipped by 4 bases and J by 3 bases; unmatched bases: 6.

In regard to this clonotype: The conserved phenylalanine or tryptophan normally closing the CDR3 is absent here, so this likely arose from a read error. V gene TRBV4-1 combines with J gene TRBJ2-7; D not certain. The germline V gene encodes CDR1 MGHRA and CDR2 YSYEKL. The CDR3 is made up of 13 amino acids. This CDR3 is CVSSPSRWYEQYS. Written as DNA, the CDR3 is TGCGTCAGCAGCCCGAGCCGTTGGTACGAGCAGTACTCC.

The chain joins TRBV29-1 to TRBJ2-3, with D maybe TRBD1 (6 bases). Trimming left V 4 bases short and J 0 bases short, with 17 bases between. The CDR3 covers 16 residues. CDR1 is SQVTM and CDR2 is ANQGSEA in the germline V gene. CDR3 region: CSVGGTQDSSTDTQYF. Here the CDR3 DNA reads TGCAGCGTTGGAGGGACACAGGATTCCAGCACAGATACGCAGTATTTT.